The rows below give T cell receptor beta chains drawn from one sample of a study of blood T cell repertoires in COVID-19. Libraries were prepared by immunoSEQ multiplex PCR; TCRdb keeps only in-frame clonotypes and omits some of them. The sample carries tens of thousands of clones, 80% to 90% recorded once. Sequenced material: peripheral blood. All receptors come from a man aged 50 to 60 with active COVID-19. The CDR3 runs from the conserved cysteine through the conserved F or W. D genes are given only for firm matches. Size values are once, few and many counts, or a class for expanded clones, and some rows have none.

V,J,D,size,CDR3,DNA
TRBV30,TRBJ1-4,TRBD1,NA,CAWRSGQGREKLFF,TGTGCCTGGAGGTCGGGACAGGGCCGCGAAAAACTGTTTTTT
TRBV7-9,TRBJ2-7,NA,NA,CASSFIYEQYF,TGTGCCAGCAGCTTTATTTACGAGCAGTACTTC
TRBV7-2,TRBJ1-1,NA,NA,CASSAGLNTEAFF,TGTGCCAGCAGCGCAGGGTTGAACACTGAAGCTTTCTTT
TRBV27,TRBJ2-1,NA,NA,CASSPRYNEQFF,TGTGCCAGCAGTCCCCGTTACAATGAGCAGTTCTTC
TRBV7-2,TRBJ2-7,TRBD1,NA,CASSPGQGNEQYF,TGTGCCAGCAGCCCGGGACAGGGAAACGAGCAGTACTTC
TRBV19,TRBJ1-3,NA,few,CASSFWGPRESGNTIYF,TGTGCCAGTAGTTTTTGGGGCCCTCGGGAGTCTGGAAACACCATATATTTT
TRBV28,TRBJ2-4,NA,NA,CASSSPGTLAKNIQYF,TGTGCCAGCAGTTCCCCCGGGACATTAGCCAAAAACATTCAGTACTTC
TRBV5-4,TRBJ2-5,TRBD2,NA,CASGRGGQNQETQYF,TGTGCCAGCGGACGCGGGGGGCAGAACCAAGAGACCCAGTACTTC
TRBV25-1,TRBJ1-1,NA,NA,CASRAPRGENTEAFF,TGTGCCAGCAGGGCACCCCGGGGAGAGAACACTGAAGCTTTCTTT
TRBV4-2,TRBJ2-3,NA,NA,CACRPQISGADTQYF,TGTGCCTGCCGCCCCCAAATCAGCGGAGCAGATACGCAGTATTTT
TRBV18,TRBJ1-4,TRBD1,NA,CASSPPGQGNEKLFF,TGTGCCAGCTCACCACCGGGACAGGGTAATGAAAAACTGTTTTTT
TRBV18,TRBJ2-1,TRBD2,once,CASSPSAGGFFNEQFF,TGTGCCAGCTCACCCTCGGCCGGGGGGTTTTTCAATGAGCAGTTCTTC
TRBV29-1,TRBJ2-2,TRBD2,NA,CSVGLAGVSGELFF,TGCAGCGTTGGGCTAGCGGGAGTATCGGGGGAGCTGTTTTTT
TRBV6-5,TRBJ1-6,NA,NA,CASSYSGLRNGSPLHF,TGTGCCAGCAGTTACTCGGGGCTCAGAAACGGGTCACCCCTCCACTTT
TRBV4-3,TRBJ1-2,NA,NA,CASSRSSTTPWGYTF,TGCGCCAGCAGCCGGTCATCAACAACCCCCTGGGGCTACACCTTC
TRBV5-1,TRBJ2-7,NA,NA,CASSLGTNSGEQYF,TGCGCCAGCAGCTTGGGTACAAATTCGGGAGAGCAGTACTTC
TRBV28,TRBJ2-5,TRBD1,NA,CASSQGTVGGETQYF,TGTGCCAGCAGCCAAGGGACAGTGGGTGGGGAGACCCAGTACTTC
TRBV30,TRBJ2-1,NA,NA,CAWSPRVSYNEQFF,TGTGCCTGGAGTCCCAGGGTCTCCTACAATGAGCAGTTCTTC
TRBV9,TRBJ2-5,TRBD1,NA,CASSVNQGAQETQYF,TGTGCCAGCAGCGTAAATCAGGGGGCACAAGAGACCCAGTACTTC
TRBV11-2,TRBJ1-2,NA,NA,CASSPNLGAYYGYTF,TGTGCCAGCAGCCCCAATCTGGGGGCCTACTATGGCTACACCTTC
TRBV29-1,TRBJ2-7,NA,NA,CSVEDRVHEQYF,TGCAGCGTTGAAGATCGCGTCCACGAGCAGTACTTC
TRBV7-2,TRBJ1-5,NA,NA,CASSDSTASFNQPQHF,TGTGCCAGCAGCGACTCGACAGCGTCCTTCAATCAGCCCCAGCATTTT
TRBV29-1,TRBJ2-7,TRBD1,NA,CSVGDRLSEQYF,TGCAGCGTCGGGGACAGGTTGTCCGAGCAGTACTTC
TRBV7-6,TRBJ1-6,NA,NA,CASSLGRGYNSPLHF,TGTGCCAGCAGCTTAGGACGGGGATATAATTCACCCCTCCACTTT
TRBV19,TRBJ1-6,TRBD1,NA,CASRPTGVNSPLHF,TGTGCCAGTAGACCAACAGGGGTAAATTCACCCCTCCACTTT
TRBV28,TRBJ2-7,TRBD2,NA,CASSPPPTSGVPEQYF,TGTGCCAGCAGTCCCCCCCCCACTAGCGGAGTCCCCGAGCAGTACTTC
TRBV28,TRBJ2-3,NA,NA,CASSSLARADTQYF,TGTGCCAGCAGTTCCCTAGCGAGGGCAGATACGCAGTATTTT
TRBV28,TRBJ1-6,TRBD1,NA,CASRVDRGISYNSPLHF,TGTGCCAGCAGAGTGGACAGGGGTATTTCCTATAATTCACCCCTCCACTTT
TRBV6-5,TRBJ2-3,NA,NA,CASRGLGYDTQYF,TGTGCCAGCAGGGGACTCGGCTACGATACGCAGTATTTT
TRBV6-2/TRBV6-3,TRBJ2-1,NA,NA,CASSPDFYNEQFF,TGTGCCAGCAGTCCGGACTTCTACAATGAGCAGTTCTTC
TRBV19,TRBJ2-7,NA,NA,CALPQATGRNEQYF,TGTGCCCTACCCCAGGCGACAGGGAGGAACGAGCAGTACTTC
TRBV24-1,TRBJ2-2,TRBD1,NA,CATSDSGGQGASFRTGELFF,TGTGCCACCAGTGATTCCGGAGGACAGGGGGCGTCTTTCCGCACCGGGGAGCTGTTTTTT
TRBV7-2,TRBJ2-2,NA,NA,CASSLDSLNTGELFF,TGTGCCAGCAGCTTAGATAGCCTGAACACCGGGGAGCTGTTTTTT
TRBV5-8,TRBJ2-3,TRBD2,once,CASSPGKSLADGTDTQYF,TGTGCCAGCAGCCCCGGGAAGTCACTAGCGGACGGCACAGATACGCAGTATTTT
TRBV11-3,TRBJ2-7,TRBD2,NA,CASSRSGDGAYEQYF,TGTGCCAGCAGTAGGAGCGGGGATGGAGCTTACGAGCAGTACTTC
TRBV9,TRBJ2-1,TRBD1,NA,CASSLSGTAYNEQFF,TGTGCCAGCAGCCTCTCCGGGACAGCGTACAATGAGCAGTTCTTC
TRBV27,TRBJ1-6,NA,NA,CASSYREGGDSPLHF,TGTGCCAGCAGTTATCGTGAAGGAGGGGATTCACCCCTCCACTTT
TRBV6-1,TRBJ2-7,TRBD1,NA,CASSERSRGRSTYEQYF,TGTGCCAGCAGTGAAAGGTCCAGGGGGCGATCAACCTACGAGCAGTACTTC
TRBV7-9,TRBJ2-7,TRBD2,once,CASRGGLAGVDEQYF,TGTGCCAGCCGTGGAGGGCTAGCGGGAGTCGACGAGCAGTACTTC
TRBV7-2,TRBJ2-7,TRBD2,NA,CASSLGRGAYEQYF,TGTGCCAGCAGCTTAGGTCGGGGGGCCTACGAGCAGTACTTC
TRBV11-3,TRBJ2-7,TRBD2,NA,CASSLGPGLAGGTYEQYF,TGTGCCAGCAGCTTAGGACCGGGACTAGCGGGAGGAACCTACGAGCAGTACTTC
TRBV27,TRBJ2-7,TRBD1,NA,CASSPGQGLHEQYF,TGTGCCAGCAGTCCGGGACAGGGTCTCCACGAGCAGTACTTC
TRBV18,TRBJ2-1,TRBD1,NA,CASSPPGPGQGTFF,TGTGCCAGCTCACCACCGGGACCGGGACAGGGGACGTTCTTC
TRBV7-9,TRBJ2-5,TRBD1,NA,CASSLEGQSGQYF,TGTGCCAGCAGCTTAGAGGGACAGTCGGGCCAGTACTTC
TRBV21-1,TRBJ2-3,NA,NA,CASSNLDRAGHTDTQYF,TGTGCCAGCAGCAATTTGGACAGGGCTGGACACACAGATACGCAGTATTTT
TRBV27,TRBJ1-2,TRBD1,NA,CASRQQGSEAYGYTF,TGTGCCAGCAGGCAACAGGGGAGTGAGGCCTATGGCTACACCTTC
TRBV19,TRBJ2-7,TRBD2,NA,CASSISGGGSPYEQYF,TGTGCCAGTAGTATTTCGGGAGGCGGGAGCCCCTACGAGCAGTACTTC
TRBV12-3/TRBV12-4,TRBJ1-2,NA,NA,CASSSLYGYTF,TGTGCCAGCAGTTCACTCTATGGCTACACCTTC
TRBV28,TRBJ1-4,NA,NA,CASSLWGHTKGEKLFF,TGTGCCAGCAGTTTATGGGGACACACAAAGGGCGAAAAACTGTTTTTT
TRBV7-9,TRBJ2-7,NA,few,CASSLAPGLTYEQYF,TGTGCCAGCAGCTTAGCGCCAGGACTTACCTACGAGCAGTACTTC
TRBV28,TRBJ1-5,NA,NA,CASRAWGSRFDQPQHF,TGTGCCAGCAGGGCCTGGGGCAGCCGATTTGATCAGCCCCAGCATTTT
TRBV3-1/TRBV3-2,TRBJ1-2,NA,NA,CASSQEDSGYTF,TGTGCCAGCAGCCAGGAAGACAGTGGCTACACCTTC
TRBV5-1,TRBJ1-6,TRBD1,NA,CASSRTGKDSPLHF,TGCGCCAGCAGCCGGACAGGGAAGGATTCACCCCTCCACTTT
TRBV7-9,TRBJ1-2,NA,NA,CASSLSQTADSPRVGYTF,TGTGCCAGCAGCTTATCCCAAACGGCCGACAGCCCCAGGGTTGGCTACACCTTC
TRBV5-6,TRBJ2-5,NA,once,CASSKPSPGETQYF,TGTGCCAGCAGCAAACCTTCGCCCGGAGAGACCCAGTACTTC